The 15 T cell receptor beta chains below all came from one sample that was sequenced in a study of T cell repertoires in ileal Crohn's disease. Data came from immunoSEQ multiplex PCR; TCRdb stores just in-frame clones and leaves some out. The sample yields tens of thousands of clones, roughly 77% seen once. The specimen was ileal tissue. These receptors all come from an adult with Crohn's disease.

The chain combines TRBV29-1 with TRBJ1-1, with 7 nucleotides matching TRBD1. Trimming took 2 bases from V and 4 from J; bases not matched to a gene: 4. Germline V gives CDR1 SQVTM, CDR2 ANQGSEA. There are 13 residues in the CDR3. The CDR3 DNA sequence: TGCAGCGTTGAAAATTCAGGGGGCACTGAAGCTTTCTTT. Encoded protein: CSVENSGGTEAFF.

Here the CDR3 reads CASSYSGGGTAEQFF. The DNA for the CDR3 is TGTGCCAGCAGTTACTCGGGCGGGGGGACTGCGGAGCAGTTCTTC. V usage is TRBV6-5 and J usage is TRBJ2-1, with 8 bases identical to TRBD2. Trimming at V came to 0 bases and at J to 10 bases, leaving 8 bases not matched to a gene. Germline lookup yields CDR1 MNHEY and CDR2 SVGAGI. The CDR3 has 15 amino acids.

V gene TRBV11-2 combines with J gene TRBJ1-4; 10 bases are a match to TRBD1. V was clipped by 3 bases and J by 7 bases; unmatched bases: 5. The CDR3 covers 15 residues. The V gene's germline CDR1 is SGHAT and CDR2 FQNNGV. CDR3: CASSFGQGVTEKLFF. CDR3 in DNA: TGTGCCAGCAGCTTTGGACAGGGGGTTACTGAAAAACTGTTTTTT.

The J gene is TRBJ2-7, the V gene TRBV30; 10 positions agree with TRBD1. This CDR3 spans 13 amino acids. After removal of 0 bases from V and 7 bases from J, the junction contained 3 bases not matched to a gene. CDR1 is GTSNPN and CDR2 is SVGIG in the germline V gene (reference sequence). The CDR3 DNA reads as TGTGCCTGGAGTGTAGACAGGGGGCAAGAGCAGTACTTC. Translating gives CAWSVDRGQEQYF.

The chain recombines TRBV30 with TRBJ2-1, with 9 bases lining up with TRBD2. J lost 5 bases, V lost 0 bases, and 14 bases had no gene match. The CDR3 sequence is 18 residues long. From germline, CDR1 is GTSNPN and CDR2 SVGIG (reference sequence). CDR3 protein: CAWSVSDWRGGFDNEQFF. In nucleotides, the CDR3 is TGTGCCTGGAGTGTATCGGATTGGCGGGGGGGCTTTGACAATGAGCAGTTCTTC. Full variable domain (outside the CDR3, taken from reference TRBV30 and TRBJ2-1): SQTIHQWPATLVQPVGSPLSLECTVEGTSNPNLYWYRQAAGRGLQLLFYSVGIGQISSEVPQNLSASRPQDRQFILSSKKLLLSDSGFYLCAWSVSDWRGGFDNEQFFGPGTRLTVL.

The gene calls are TRBV6-1 and TRBJ1-1; the match to TRBD1 covers 8 bases. The V gene's germline CDR1 is MNHNS and CDR2 SASEGT. This CDR3 is built from 14 residues. Trimming at V came to 10 bases and at J to 5 bases, leaving 12 bases not matched to a gene. The CDR3 DNA is TGTGCCACACTATTAACAGGGGGAATTACTGAAGCTTTCTTT. This sequence encodes CATLLTGGITEAFF.

The chain has TRBV10-3 and TRBJ2-3; TRBD2 aligns across 10 bases. J lost 1 base, V lost 10 bases, and 8 bases had no gene match. Germline lookup yields CDR1 ENHRY and CDR2 SYGVKD. CDR3 length: 15 residues. CDR3 DNA: TGTGCCACTTCAGGAGCGGGGGGGGGCACAGATACGCAGTATTTT. It translates to CATSGAGGGTDTQYF.

This clone has only a few counts. The V gene is TRBV6-4, the J gene TRBJ1-3; 9 bases are a match to TRBD1. The V and J ends lost 4 bases and 2 bases, in that order; junction bases with no gene match: 3. There are 15 residues in the CDR3. CDR1 is MRHNA and CDR2 is SNTAGT in the germline V gene. CDR3: CASSAGTGPGNTIYF. The CDR3 DNA follows: TGTGCCAGCAGTGCCGGGACAGGGCCTGGAAACACCATATATTTT.

This sequence joins TRBV5-1 and TRBJ1-1, with D maybe TRBD1 (6 bases). V gave up 7 bases and J gave up 8 bases, with 15 bases separating them. CDR1 SGHRS and CDR2 YFSETQ come from the germline V gene. The CDR3 loop spans 12 amino acids. The CDR3 DNA reads TGCGCCAGCGCCCTTACCGGGACAGAAGCTTTCTTT. This sequence encodes CASALTGTEAFF.

About this clone: One end of the junction is discordant with germline, which a read error may explain. This rearrangement joins TRBV6-4 to TRBJ2-2; TRBD1 matches at 7 bases. The CDR3 contains 14 residues. Germline V gene lookup returns CDR1 MRHNA and CDR2 SNTAGT. CDR3 residues: CASSGDSQTEELFF. The CDR3 region has the DNA TGTGCCAGCAGTGGGGACAGCCAGACCGAGGAGCTGTTTTTT.

This chain links TRBV4-1 with TRBJ1-2; 7 bases are a match to TRBD1. CDR1 is MGHRA, CDR2 YSYEKL, per germline. Germline trimming cut 0 bases from V and 1 base from J; bases unmatched to any gene: 11. The CDR3 sequence is 18 residues long. The CDR3, as DNA: TGCGCCAGCAGCCAAGATTTGGGCCAGGGGGGTATTAACTATGGCTACACCTTC. Translated, it gives CASSQDLGQGGINYGYTF.

The chain employs TRBV2 and TRBJ2-1, with TRBD2 matching over 7 bases. J lost 12 bases, V lost 4 bases, and 6 bases had no gene match. Germline CDR1 and CDR2: SNHLY and FYNNEI. CDR3 length: 12 residues. The CDR3 is CASSGLALLQFF. The CDR3 nucleotides are TGTGCCAGCAGTGGACTAGCCCTGCTGCAGTTCTTC.

The chain joins TRBV27 to TRBJ2-3; TRBD2 agrees at 8 bases. V shed 1 base, J shed 2 bases, and the junction held 5 bases outside the gene matches. The CDR3 covers 16 residues. The germline V gene encodes CDR1 MNHEY and CDR2 SMNVEV (reference sequence). This chain's CDR3 is CASSLWYGGDTDTQYF. The CDR3 DNA follows: TGTGCCAGCAGTTTATGGTACGGGGGGGACACAGATACGCAGTATTTT.

This clone was seen just once. The chain links TRBV11-2 to TRBJ2-3, with D unresolved. Trimming removed 0 bases from V and 2 bases from J, with 3 bases in between. CDR1 and CDR2 (germline): SGHAT, FQNNGV. The length of the CDR3 is 13 residues. In DNA form, the CDR3 reads TGTGCCAGCAGCTTAGACTACACAGATACGCAGTATTTT. Translation gives CASSLDYTDTQYF.

This clone appeared a single time. This chain uses TRBV9 with TRBJ2-1, with TRBD2 as a possible D gene (7 bases). Germline V lookup: CDR1 SGDLS, CDR2 YYNGEE. The germline V and J ends were trimmed by 2 bases and 1 base, with 19 bases remaining between them. The CDR3 runs 18 residues. CDR3 nucleotides: TGTGCCAGCAGCGTCGGAACCGGGGGGCCCTATTCCTACAATGAGCAGTTCTTC. Its protein is CASSVGTGGPYSYNEQFF.